This T cell receptor beta chain was found in a study of blood T cells in healthy people across ages. In this sample, this clonotype turned up a few times. What it binds is unknown. Using a J-beta primer mix together with a sample-barcoded 5' primer, a second PCR was run for roughly 6 to 12 cycles. Each single sample gave us at least 3 million CDR3-containing paired-end reads. Using its own MiXCR run on the 5' RACE reads, TCRdb lists one record per CDR3 protein. The sample carries hundreds of thousands of distinct CDR3 sequences, about 30% recorded once. Overall study results and limits: CMV status of donors was not determined, possibly confounding expanded clonotype changes.

Trimming left V 1 base short and J 2 bases short, with 10 bases between. Germline CDR1 SGHDT, CDR2 YYEEEE. The CDR3 totals 15 residues. Sequencing used blood. This TCR derives from a woman aged 80 or older in good health. This sequence joins TRBV5-6 and TRBJ1-5; D remains unclear. The CDR3 region is CASSLRTIGNQPQHF. DNA for the CDR3: TGTGCCAGCAGCTTGAGGACCATAGGCAATCAGCCCCAGCATTTT.